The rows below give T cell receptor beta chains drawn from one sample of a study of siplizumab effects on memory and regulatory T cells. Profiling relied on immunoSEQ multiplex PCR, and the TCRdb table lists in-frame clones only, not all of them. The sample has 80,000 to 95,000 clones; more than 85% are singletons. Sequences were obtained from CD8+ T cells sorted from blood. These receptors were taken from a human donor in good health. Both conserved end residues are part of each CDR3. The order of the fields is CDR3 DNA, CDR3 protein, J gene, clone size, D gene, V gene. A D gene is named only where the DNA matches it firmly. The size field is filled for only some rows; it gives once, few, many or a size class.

cdr3_nt: TGTGCCAGCAGCGCTGGCATAGGACCCTACGAGCAGTACTTC
cdr3_aa: CASSAGIGPYEQYF
j_call: TRBJ2-7
clone_size: .
d_call: .
v_call: TRBV7-2

cdr3_nt: TGTGCCAGCAGCCATCAGCCTTCCGAGCAGTACTTC
cdr3_aa: CASSHQPSEQYF
j_call: TRBJ2-7
clone_size: once
d_call: .
v_call: TRBV6-5

cdr3_nt: TGTGCCAGCAGCTTTGGGAGCCCCGGGGAGACCCAGTACTTC
cdr3_aa: CASSFGSPGETQYF
j_call: TRBJ2-5
clone_size: few
d_call: .
v_call: TRBV5-6

cdr3_nt: TGTGCCAGCAGTTTCCAGGGTGGTGGTGAGACCCAGTACTTC
cdr3_aa: CASSFQGGGETQYF
j_call: TRBJ2-5
clone_size: .
d_call: .
v_call: TRBV28

cdr3_nt: TGTGCCAGCTCACCCAGGGGGCCGAACACTGAAGCTTTCTTT
cdr3_aa: CASSPRGPNTEAFF
j_call: TRBJ1-1
clone_size: .
d_call: TRBD1
v_call: TRBV18

cdr3_nt: TGTGCTAGCAGCCCTTCTCCTACCTACAATGAGCAGTTCTTC
cdr3_aa: CASSPSPTYNEQFF
j_call: TRBJ2-1
clone_size: once
d_call: .
v_call: TRBV7-7

cdr3_nt: TGTGCCAGCAGCTCGACTGGAGGAGGCTACACCTTC
cdr3_aa: CASSSTGGGYTF
j_call: TRBJ1-2
clone_size: .
d_call: .
v_call: TRBV7-9

cdr3_nt: TGCGCCAGCAGCCAAGATCCTCCTTGGGGGCGAGAGGACGAGCAGTACTTC
cdr3_aa: CASSQDPPWGREDEQYF
j_call: TRBJ2-7
clone_size: .
d_call: .
v_call: TRBV4-1

cdr3_nt: TGTGCCAGCAGTTTTAGCGGGAGAGGCTACGAGCAGTACTTC
cdr3_aa: CASSFSGRGYEQYF
j_call: TRBJ2-7
clone_size: once
d_call: TRBD2
v_call: TRBV27

cdr3_nt: TGTGCCAGCAGTGAAACCAGGGGCGGTGGAGGCAATCAGCCCCAGCATTTT
cdr3_aa: CASSETRGGGGNQPQHF
j_call: TRBJ1-5
clone_size: .
d_call: .
v_call: TRBV6-1

cdr3_nt: TGTGCCAGCAGCGGAGACCCCAGCGGGGGGTACAATGAGCAGTTCTTC
cdr3_aa: CASSGDPSGGYNEQFF
j_call: TRBJ2-1
clone_size: .
d_call: TRBD2
v_call: TRBV9

cdr3_nt: TGTGCCAGCAGCCCGACTGATGCTCTATACAATGAGCAGTTCTTC
cdr3_aa: CASSPTDALYNEQFF
j_call: TRBJ2-1
clone_size: once
d_call: .
v_call: TRBV9

cdr3_nt: TGTGCCAGCAGTTTGGGCGATACAGGGGCCTACGAGCAGTACTTC
cdr3_aa: CASSLGDTGAYEQYF
j_call: TRBJ2-7
clone_size: .
d_call: TRBD1
v_call: TRBV28

cdr3_nt: TGTGCCAGCAGTTCAGGGGGTGGCACGCAGTATTTT
cdr3_aa: CASSSGGGTQYF
j_call: TRBJ2-3
clone_size: .
d_call: TRBD1
v_call: TRBV6-5

cdr3_nt: TGTGCCAGCAGCTTGGCCGCCTCCTACAATGAGCAGTTCTTC
cdr3_aa: CASSLAASYNEQFF
j_call: TRBJ2-1
clone_size: .
d_call: .
v_call: TRBV5-6

cdr3_nt: TGTGCCAGCAGCTTGGGGGGCGCAAGGACTGAAGCTTTCTTT
cdr3_aa: CASSLGGARTEAFF
j_call: TRBJ1-1
clone_size: .
d_call: .
v_call: TRBV7-2

cdr3_nt: TGTGCCTGGACAAGATCACCTCAAGAGACCCAGTACTTC
cdr3_aa: CAWTRSPQETQYF
j_call: TRBJ2-5
clone_size: .
d_call: .
v_call: TRBV30

cdr3_nt: TGCAGCGTTGAAGGGCCTAAGTCCTACGAGCAGTACTTC
cdr3_aa: CSVEGPKSYEQYF
j_call: TRBJ2-7
clone_size: once
d_call: .
v_call: TRBV29-1

cdr3_nt: TGCGCCAGCAGCCAAGCGCTAGCGGGAGTGTGGGAGCAGTACTTC
cdr3_aa: CASSQALAGVWEQYF
j_call: TRBJ2-7
clone_size: .
d_call: TRBD2
v_call: TRBV4-1

cdr3_nt: TGTGCCACCAGCAGAGATCAGGGCACAGGGGGCTTAAGTTATGGCTACACCTTC
cdr3_aa: CATSRDQGTGGLSYGYTF
j_call: TRBJ1-2
clone_size: .
d_call: TRBD1
v_call: TRBV15

cdr3_nt: TGTGCCAGCAGTCTGGGTCAGCCCCAGCATTTT
cdr3_aa: CASSLGQPQHF
j_call: TRBJ1-5
clone_size: .
d_call: .
v_call: TRBV28

cdr3_nt: TGTGCCAGCAGCTACCAGATGGCCACTGAAGAGACCCAGTACTTC
cdr3_aa: CASSYQMATEETQYF
j_call: TRBJ2-5
clone_size: .
d_call: .
v_call: TRBV7-9

cdr3_nt: TGTGCCAGCAGCTTAGGCAGGGCGGGGAGGACAGATACGCAGTATTTT
cdr3_aa: CASSLGRAGRTDTQYF
j_call: TRBJ2-3
clone_size: .
d_call: .
v_call: TRBV7-3

cdr3_nt: TGTGCCAGCAGTCTCACAGGCGGTACTAATGAAAAACTGTTTTTT
cdr3_aa: CASSLTGGTNEKLFF
j_call: TRBJ1-4
clone_size: .
d_call: .
v_call: TRBV2

cdr3_nt: TGCAGCGGATCTATTGGGTCTAGGAGCTGGGGGTCCTACAATGAGCAGTTCTTC
cdr3_aa: CSGSIGSRSWGSYNEQFF
j_call: TRBJ2-1
clone_size: .
d_call: .
v_call: TRBV29-1

cdr3_nt: TGCGCCAGCAGCCCCCCGGGACAGAGACAACGCTCTGGAAACACCATATATTTT
cdr3_aa: CASSPPGQRQRSGNTIYF
j_call: TRBJ1-3
clone_size: .
d_call: TRBD1
v_call: TRBV4-1

cdr3_nt: TGTGCCAGCAGCCTTAGCGTGGGGGGAGACCCCTACGAGCAGTACTTC
cdr3_aa: CASSLSVGGDPYEQYF
j_call: TRBJ2-7
clone_size: .
d_call: .
v_call: TRBV11-2

cdr3_nt: TGTGCCAGCACCAAGGACAGCCCGTATCGTCAAAACATTCAGTACTTC
cdr3_aa: CASTKDSPYRQNIQYF
j_call: TRBJ2-4
clone_size: .
d_call: .
v_call: TRBV28

cdr3_nt: TGTGCCAGTAGTTTAGGAGGGAACACTGAAGCTTTCTTT
cdr3_aa: CASSLGGNTEAFF
j_call: TRBJ1-1
clone_size: .
d_call: .
v_call: TRBV19

cdr3_nt: TGTGCCAGCAGCTTATACGGAGCACACGAAGCTTTCTTT
cdr3_aa: CASSLYGAHEAFF
j_call: TRBJ1-1
clone_size: once
d_call: .
v_call: TRBV7-8

cdr3_nt: TGTGCCAGCAGCTCTTGGGTCGGGAGCCAAGAGACCCAGTACTTC
cdr3_aa: CASSSWVGSQETQYF
j_call: TRBJ2-5
clone_size: .
d_call: .
v_call: TRBV7-6

cdr3_nt: TGTGCCAGCAGCTTGGATAGGGATGAGCAGTTCTTC
cdr3_aa: CASSLDRDEQFF
j_call: TRBJ2-1
clone_size: .
d_call: .
v_call: TRBV5-4

cdr3_nt: TGTGCCAGCAGCGGGGAGAATGAAAAACTGTTTTTT
cdr3_aa: CASSGENEKLFF
j_call: TRBJ1-4
clone_size: .
d_call: .
v_call: TRBV11-2

cdr3_nt: TGTGCCAGCTCACCCCCCCCCGCCCGGCCGGAGAGAGGGCCAATAGATACGCAGTATTTT
cdr3_aa: CASSPPPARPERGPIDTQYF
j_call: TRBJ2-3
clone_size: .
d_call: .
v_call: TRBV18

cdr3_nt: TGCGCCAGCAGCTTGCGGGGTCGGAACACTGAAGCTTTCTTT
cdr3_aa: CASSLRGRNTEAFF
j_call: TRBJ1-1
clone_size: .
d_call: .
v_call: TRBV5-1

cdr3_nt: TGTGCCAGTAGTACGACTGGAAGCTCCTACGAGCAGTACTTC
cdr3_aa: CASSTTGSSYEQYF
j_call: TRBJ2-7
clone_size: .
d_call: .
v_call: TRBV19

cdr3_nt: TGTGCCAGCAGCCCTCGGACAGGGGCCCTTACCTACGAGCAGTACTTC
cdr3_aa: CASSPRTGALTYEQYF
j_call: TRBJ2-7
clone_size: once
d_call: TRBD1
v_call: TRBV5-4

cdr3_nt: TGCAGCTCTGATGTGGGCCCTGAAGCTTTCTTT
cdr3_aa: CSSDVGPEAFF
j_call: TRBJ1-1
clone_size: .
d_call: .
v_call: TRBV29-1

cdr3_nt: TGTGCCAGCAGTGTACAAACACCGGGACACGGATCCTACGAGCAGTACTTC
cdr3_aa: CASSVQTPGHGSYEQYF
j_call: TRBJ2-7
clone_size: .
d_call: .
v_call: TRBV28

cdr3_nt: TGTGCCAGCAGCCCGCACTCCGACTCCTACGAGCAGTACTTC
cdr3_aa: CASSPHSDSYEQYF
j_call: TRBJ2-7
clone_size: .
d_call: .
v_call: TRBV7-3

cdr3_nt: TGTGCCAGTAGTAGACTAGCGGGACGATTCACCGGGGAGCTGTTTTTT
cdr3_aa: CASSRLAGRFTGELFF
j_call: TRBJ2-2
clone_size: once
d_call: TRBD2
v_call: TRBV19